The 11 T cell receptor beta chains given below trace back to one sample, sequenced in a study of T-cell reconstitution after alpha-beta-depleted transplantation in children. Unique molecular identifiers featured in how the TCRbeta library was prepared. MiXCR, run by TCRdb on the PCR reads, gives a single entry per CDR3 protein. The sample includes roughly 280,000 distinct CDR3 sequences, around 10% of them seen just once. The sequencing here drew on peripheral blood, taken 180 days after TCRalphabeta/CD19-depleted stem cell transplant. Receptors originate from a male patient between 2 and 10 years old who had a stem cell transplant for chronic granulomatous disease, so the T cells may come from the graft donor.

The table lists this clonotype with many counts. This sequence joins TRBV2 and TRBJ2-7; TRBD2 agrees at 10 bases. V dropped 2 bases and J dropped 0; count of bases not matched to a gene: 7. Germline CDR1 and CDR2: SNHLY and FYNNEI. The CDR3 consists of 17 residues. The CDR3 spells CASSEPMTSGPSYEQYF. For the CDR3, the DNA is TGTGCCAGCAGTGAACCGATGACTAGCGGGCCCTCCTACGAGCAGTACTTC.

In this sample, this clonotype turned up many times. The J gene is TRBJ1-6, the V gene TRBV5-1, with 9 bases that match TRBD1. CDR1 is SGHRS and CDR2 is YFSETQ in the germline V gene. Germline trimming cut 4 bases from V and 8 bases from J; bases unmatched to any gene: 4. The CDR3 has 14 residues. DNA of the CDR3: TGCGCCAGCAGCCCGGGACAGGGTTATTCACCCCTCCACTTT. It translates to CASSPGQGYSPLHF. The variable domain in full, completed from reference TRBV5-1 and TRBJ1-6, reads KAGVTQTPRYLIKTRGQQVTLSCSPISGHRSVSWYQQTPGQGLQFLFEYFSETQRNKGNFPGRFSGRQFSNSRSEMNVSTLELGDSALYLCASSPGQGYSPLHFGNGTRLTVT.

This clonotype has a count of ten or more. The chain has TRBV5-1 and TRBJ2-7, with TRBD2 matching over 13 bases. V lost 5 bases to trimming and J lost 3 bases; unmatched junction nucleotides: 5. CDR3 size: 15 residues. Looked up from germline, CDR1 is SGHRS and CDR2 is YFSETQ. CDR3 nucleotides: TGCGCCAGCAGGTCGGGACTAGCGGGGAACTACGAGCAGTACTTC. Its protein product is CASRSGLAGNYEQYF.

This clonotype was observed at least ten times. This chain links TRBV9 with TRBJ2-3; 8 nucleotides match TRBD2. CDR1 and CDR2 (germline): SGDLS, YYNGEE. The CDR3 length is 11 residues. V trimming: 4 bases; J trimming: 14 bases; junction bases outside the gene matches: 6. The CDR3 DNA reads as TGTGCCAGCAGCTCCTCCGGGACTAGGTATTTT. Its protein product is CASSSSGTRYF.

The sample holds a few counts of this clonotype. This chain joins TRBV7-9 and TRBJ2-3; 8 nucleotides agree with TRBD1. Germline-derived CDR1 and CDR2 are SEHNR and FQNEAQ (reference sequence). The CDR3 contains 15 residues. V lost 5 bases, J lost 5 bases, and 9 bases stayed unmatched. CDR3 amino acids: CASSPRQGIQDTQYF. The CDR3 bases are TGTGCCAGCAGCCCCCGACAGGGGATTCAAGATACGCAGTATTTT.

This clonotype was detected ten times or more. J is TRBJ2-7 and V is TRBV5-4; 10 bases map to TRBD2. This CDR3 contains 18 residues. Germline-derived CDR1 and CDR2 are SGHNT and YYREEE (reference sequence). Losses at the gene ends were 3 bases for V and 4 bases for J; bases not matched to a gene: 16. CDR3 bases: TGTGCCAGCAGCTCATCGATCCCTAGCGGGAGTAAGATGTACGAGCAGTACTTC. Protein: CASSSSIPSGSKMYEQYF.

CDR3 residues: CASSVTGTGVYEQYF. The CDR3 nucleotides are TGTGCCAGCAGTGTAACCGGGACAGGGGTCTACGAGCAGTACTTC. The rearrangement uses TRBV25-1 and TRBJ2-7, with 10 nucleotides matching TRBD1. This CDR3 has 15 amino acids. The V gene's germline CDR1 is MGHDK and CDR2 SYGVNS. Germline trimming cut 4 bases from V and 3 bases from J; bases unmatched to any gene: 6.

The rearrangement joins TRBV6-5 to TRBJ1-1, with 7 bases matching TRBD1. The CDR3 is 18 residues long. V lost 0 bases to trimming and J lost 2 bases; unmatched junction nucleotides: 12. The germline V gene has CDR1 MNHEY and CDR2 SVGAGI. The CDR3 region has the DNA TGTGCCAGCAGTTACTCGTTCCGGCTAACAGGGGACAACACTGAAGCTTTCTTT. As protein: CASSYSFRLTGDNTEAFF.

This clonotype was seen ten or more times. V and J are TRBV5-1 and TRBJ2-5; D is ambiguous. Germline V gene data show CDR1 as SGHRS and CDR2 as YFSETQ. Trimming stripped 4 bases from V and 0 bases from J, with 7 bases between. The CDR3 has 13 residues. CDR3 protein: CASSPRYQETQYF. DNA for the CDR3: TGCGCCAGCAGCCCCAGGTACCAAGAGACCCAGTACTTC.

The chain has TRBV2 and TRBJ1-3, with D possibly being TRBD1 (5 bases). V was trimmed by 4 bases and J by 0 bases, leaving 7 bases between them. This CDR3 comprises 14 residues. Per the germline V gene, CDR1 is SNHLY and CDR2 is FYNNEI. In nucleotides, the CDR3 is TGTGCCAGCAGTGGACAGCTCTCTGGAAACACCATATATTTT. This translates into CASSGQLSGNTIYF.

Ten or more counts support this clonotype. The rearrangement uses TRBV29-1 and TRBJ2-7; 8 positions match TRBD2. Germline values: CDR1 SQVTM, CDR2 ANQGSEA. With V trimmed by 7 bases and J by 7 bases, 18 bases remained unmatched. CDR3 length: 15 residues. The CDR3 region has the DNA TGCAGCGCAACGAGCGGGAGAAGCACCTCGAGAGAGCAGTACTTC. Protein: CSATSGRSTSREQYF.